The table lists the clone carrying this T cell receptor beta chain with many counts. The antigen is undetermined. Unique molecular identifiers were built into the TCRbeta library. TCRdb independently ran MiXCR on the PCR reads; one entry per CDR3 protein. The sample carries around 94,000 distinct CDR3 sequences, around 6% recorded once. The record originates from a study of T-cell reconstitution after alpha-beta-depleted transplantation in children. Study-wide findings and caveats: Reportedly, alpha-beta T cells present about two months post-transplant originated from several hundred expanded clones of graft origin. Diversity of TCRbeta at day 60 was high in some patients, arising from surviving recipient T cells and thymic progenitors. After one year, T-cell counts and TCRbeta diversity mostly came from new T cells.

The CDR3 extends over 14 amino acids. V lost 3 bases and J lost 3, with 12 bases in between. Germline V gene data show CDR1 as MDHEN and CDR2 as SYDVKM. This chain links TRBV28 with TRBJ2-7, with D possibly matching TRBD1 (6 bases). The material sequenced was PBMCs, mostly from graft donor cells, taken 60 days after TCRalphabeta/CD19-depleted stem cell transplant. The source of this sequence is a female patient aged 2 to 10 who had a stem cell transplant for Fanconi anemia, so the T cells may come from the graft donor. As DNA, the CDR3 is TGTGCCAGCAGTTTTGGGCTAGGGGGCTACGAGCAGTACTTC. This encodes CASSFGLGGYEQYF.